The rows below give T cell receptor beta chains drawn from one sample of a study of CD8+CD57+ T cells in acquired aplastic anemia. Each CDR3 protein is one row after TCRdb ran MiXCR on the reads. The sample shows approximately 250,000 distinct CDR3 sequences, approximately 86% of them seen only once. Sequencing input: sorted CD4+, CD8+, or CD8+CD57+ T cells (not recorded which) from PBMCs. These receptors came from a human donor with aplastic anemia. Both conserved end residues are part of each CDR3. Each record gives: V gene, J gene, CDR3 protein.

TRBV20-1	TRBJ2-1	CSATITGYNEQFF
TRBV27	NA	CASRTSGIRYEQFF
TRBV7-8	TRBJ2-7	CASSFHPVCYEHYF
TRBV7-3	TRBJ2-7	CASSLSRGGYEQAF
TRBV5-5	TRBJ2-1	CASSPDRRAYNEQFF
TRBV20-1	TRBJ1-4	CSAEGGAGHNEKLFF
TRBV11-3	TRBJ1-1	CASSWPLTDTVSRTEAFF
TRBV7-8	TRBJ1-1	CASSLDRAEQYEAFF
TRBV9	TRBJ2-3	CASSAGGERTDTQYF
TRBV7-8	TRBJ2-3	CASSFHGGGTAHYF
TRBV7-8	TRBJ2-1	CASSPTPFYTALSF
TRBV7-2	TRBJ1-1	CASSLQMTGGTDDFF
TRBV29-1	TRBJ1-1	CSAEGLMNTEAFF
TRBV7-8	TRBJ1-2	CASSLGGGADTVYGYTF
TRBV19	TRBJ1-4	CASSIDLATNGKLFF
TRBV9	NA	CASSVAGESTTQHF
TRBV7-9	TRBJ2-1	CASSFDRDYNAHCF
TRBV20-1	TRBJ2-7	CSARDGLAGGRGEQYF
TRBV7-3	TRBJ1-5	CASSLTGNNHQHF
TRBV7-9	TRBJ2-3	CASTWAGEHDTQYF
TRBV11-3	TRBJ2-7	CASSLDLRVGYEQYF
TRBV7-2	TRBJ1-6	CASSPGPRNSPLHF
TRBV11-1	TRBJ2-1	CASSLDLANEQFF
TRBV7-6	TRBJ2-3	CASSLMRAGSTHYF
TRBV7-8	TRBJ1-1	CASSTQTGSGTEAFF
TRBV10-3	TRBJ2-7	CAISEIGVTYEQYF
TRBV7-8	TRBJ1-5	CASSLAGTPPQHF
TRBV7-8	TRBJ2-3	CASSLGGGPDEQYYF